The sequence of this T cell receptor (beta chain) was determined in a study of T cells after yellow fever vaccination. This clonotype was detected only a few times. TCRdb called the 5' RACE reads again in MiXCR, with one record for every CDR3 protein. The table has some 220,000 distinct CDR3 sequences, 3% to 4% seen once. This CDR3 has 15 residues. Between the trimmed V and J ends, which lost 4 bases and 5 bases, there was a span of 19 bases. From germline, CDR1 is SGDLS and CDR2 YYNGEE. The TCR sequence derives from a man younger than 35 who received the YFV17D yellow fever vaccine. Sequencing was performed on CD4+ T cells sorted from PBMCs, taken 10 days after the yellow fever booster vaccination. The rearrangement joins TRBV9 to TRBJ2-7; possibly TRBD2 for D (5 bases). The DNA for the CDR3 is TGTGCCAGCAGCACGTCGTCGGGGTTTTTCAACGAGCAGTACTTC. It translates to CASSTSSGFFNEQYF.